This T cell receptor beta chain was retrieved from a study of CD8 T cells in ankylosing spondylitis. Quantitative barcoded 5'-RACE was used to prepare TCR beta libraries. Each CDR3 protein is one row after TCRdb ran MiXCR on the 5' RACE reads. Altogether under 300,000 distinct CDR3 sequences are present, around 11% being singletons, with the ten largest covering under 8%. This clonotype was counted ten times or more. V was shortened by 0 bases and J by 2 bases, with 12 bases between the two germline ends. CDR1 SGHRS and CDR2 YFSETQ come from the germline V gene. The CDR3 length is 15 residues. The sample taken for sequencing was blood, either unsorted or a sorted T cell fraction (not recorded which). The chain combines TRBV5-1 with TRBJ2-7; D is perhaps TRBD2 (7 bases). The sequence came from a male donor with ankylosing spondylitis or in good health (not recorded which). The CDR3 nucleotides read TGCGCCAGCAGCTTGGGCGGGGGCGCCCCCTACGAGCAGTACTTC. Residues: CASSLGGGAPYEQYF.